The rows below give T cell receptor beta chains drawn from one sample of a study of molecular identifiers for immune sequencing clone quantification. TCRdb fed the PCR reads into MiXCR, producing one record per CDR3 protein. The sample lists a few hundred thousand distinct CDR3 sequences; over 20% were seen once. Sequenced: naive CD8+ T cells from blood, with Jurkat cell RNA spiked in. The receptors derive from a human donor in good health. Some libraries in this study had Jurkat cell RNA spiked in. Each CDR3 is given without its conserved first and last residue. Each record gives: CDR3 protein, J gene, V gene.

CDR3: ASSFGQNTEAL
J: TRBJ1-1
V: TRBV5-1

CDR3: AWSTGDPNEQY
J: TRBJ2-7
V: TRBV30

CDR3: ASSFRGIGTGQETQY
J: TRBJ2-5
V: TRBV28

CDR3: ASSMGTGWGKQY
J: TRBJ2-7
V: TRBV21-1

CDR3: SVLEDTQY
J: TRBJ2-3
V: TRBV29-1

CDR3: AISEDPFAKNIQY
J: TRBJ2-4
V: TRBV10-3

CDR3: SAGQGARGDTQY
J: TRBJ2-3
V: TRBV29-1

CDR3: ASSLTRPMTSREETQY
J: TRBJ2-5
V: TRBV13

CDR3: ASSDNQGASGYT
J: TRBJ1-2
V: TRBV6-4

CDR3: AVSETGGSNQPQH
J: TRBJ1-5
V: TRBV10-3

CDR3: ASSGGDRTFGNTIY
J: TRBJ1-3
V: TRBV7-9

CDR3: ASSGDEQY
J: TRBJ2-7
V: TRBV2

CDR3: ASSDPDRRPYEQY
J: TRBJ2-7
V: TRBV10-1

CDR3: ASSQDTGRYEPQH
J: TRBJ1-5
V: TRBV4-1

CDR3: ASGSLEGVNQPQH
J: TRBJ1-5
V: TRBV12-3/TRBV12-4

CDR3: ASSYQLYGGTPYEQY
J: TRBJ2-7
V: TRBV6-2/TRBV6-3

CDR3: ASSQGGGYNEQF
J: TRBJ2-1
V: TRBV7-9

CDR3: ATSDLFSTSVDTQY
J: TRBJ2-3
V: TRBV24-1

CDR3: ASSSGARGETQY
J: TRBJ2-5
V: TRBV5-1

CDR3: SVEPSGGDTQY
J: TRBJ2-3
V: TRBV29-1

CDR3: ASSASPGQHQETQY
J: TRBJ2-5
V: TRBV12-3/TRBV12-4

CDR3: ASSQDLVGRSYEQY
J: TRBJ2-7
V: TRBV4-1

CDR3: ASSFETGGETQY
J: TRBJ2-5
V: TRBV7-6

CDR3: ASSPEDRLITYEQY
J: TRBJ2-7
V: TRBV18

CDR3: ASSQEWGLALDRRF
J: TRBJ2-1
V: TRBV4-1

CDR3: ASSPTSGRGTGELF
J: TRBJ2-2
V: TRBV7-9

CDR3: AVTSGGFNEQF
J: TRBJ2-1
V: TRBV19

CDR3: ASCTVGFPMNTEAF
J: TRBJ1-1
V: TRBV6-6

CDR3: ATSEGYNEQF
J: TRBJ2-1
V: TRBV24-1

CDR3: SAMGGVSYEQY
J: TRBJ2-7
V: TRBV20-1

CDR3: ASSADLNTEAF
J: TRBJ1-1
V: TRBV28

CDR3: SARGRGGNNQPQH
J: TRBJ1-5
V: TRBV20-1

CDR3: ASSTTGVWLETQY
J: TRBJ2-5
V: TRBV12-3/TRBV12-4

CDR3: ASSQDSWGEQY
J: TRBJ2-7
V: TRBV3-1

CDR3: ASTKTGRDQETQY
J: TRBJ2-5
V: TRBV7-9

CDR3: ASSPAPGEYTQY
J: TRBJ2-3
V: TRBV19

CDR3: ASKYSGRTHEQY
J: TRBJ2-7
V: TRBV5-8

CDR3: SVEDSSRPNEKLF
J: TRBJ1-4
V: TRBV29-1

CDR3: ASRTFDRLRSGANVLA
J: TRBJ2-6
V: TRBV6-5

CDR3: ASSPRNGGIDTQY
J: TRBJ2-3
V: TRBV14

CDR3: AWSPPASYNEQF
J: TRBJ2-1
V: TRBV30

CDR3: ASSQHRGEQF
J: TRBJ2-1
V: TRBV13

CDR3: ASSFVEGYDNEQF
J: TRBJ2-1
V: TRBV7-9

CDR3: ASSGSGIRLAVNTGELF
J: TRBJ2-2
V: TRBV6-1

CDR3: ASSQIGQGNTEAF
J: TRBJ1-1
V: TRBV4-3

CDR3: AWSVGVGQELF
J: TRBJ2-2
V: TRBV30

CDR3: ASSLPGQGGNNSPLH
J: TRBJ1-6
V: TRBV7-9

CDR3: SVDMASGSYNEQF
J: TRBJ2-1
V: TRBV29-1

CDR3: VWATGVRDEQF
J: TRBJ2-1
V: TRBV30